This T cell receptor (beta chain) was captured in a study of Siglec-9 on CD8 T cells in melanoma (dated by TCRdb to about 2019). Study-level background: The study investigated Siglec-9 expression on CD8+ T cells and the role of Siglec-9 in regulating T cells in the melanoma tumor microenvironment. Here is what the overall study found, with its caveats: Siglec-9 was reported to mark and regulate an effector memory CD8+ T-cell subset that appeared to accumulate within melanoma tumors.

CDR1 and CDR2 are drawn from the germline V gene: SGHVS, FNYEAQ. The CDR3 holds 18 amino acids from the cysteine to the phenylalanine. Only CDR3 DNA is held: 54 bases, read in frame from base 1. V is clipped by 2 bases and J by 4 bases, and the sequence between their germline boundaries is 23 bases long. The method was the immunoSEQ multiplex PCR assay. TCRdb holds this immuneACCESS table with in-frame rearrangements only. Some clones are missing; in checked studies, unresolved V genes explain under half, and the rest has no known cause. Across this sample there are about 30,000 clones, with 75% to 85% seen only once. Clones ranked in the top ten supply 5.8% of the sample. Details on this clone: No antigen is known for it. Within one base of it there is no much larger clone, and no base qualities were kept.

The receptor chain draws on TRBV7-6 and TRBJ1-2; matching of 5 bases hints at TRBD1 as the D gene. Source material: Siglec-9- CD8+ T cells sorted from blood. In light of the paper, this sample's cell subset or site label describes: CD8 T cells lacking Siglec-9. The sequence came from a human donor in good health. The DNA sequence is given as TGTGCCAGCAGCTTACTGAATATAGGGGACCCTAAAACCTATGGCTACACCTTC. Its protein is CASSLLNIGDPKTYGYTF.